What follows are 9 T cell receptor beta chains derived from one specimen sequenced in a study of T cells in localized non-small cell lung cancer. TCRdb's copy holds only in-frame clones and misses some; the assay was immunoSEQ multiplex PCR. The sample contains around 25,000 clones, approximately 86% of which appear only once. The specimen comprised peripheral blood, sampled before any cancer treatment. All receptors derive from a female donor aged 60 or older with stage I lung adenocarcinoma.

This clone was detected a few times. This sequence joins TRBV6-6 and TRBJ2-1; 7 bases are shared with TRBD2. The CDR3 has 13 residues. Germline trimming cut 7 bases from V and 7 bases from J; bases unmatched to any gene: 7. Germline CDR1 reads MNHNY; CDR2 reads SVGAGI (reference sequence). CDR3 DNA sequence: TGTGCCAGCATGGTGGGAGGGGTTAATGAGCAGTTCTTC. Translated: CASMVGGVNEQFF.

This sequence joins TRBV11-2 and TRBJ2-1; a possible D gene is TRBD2 (5 bases). Germline V lookup: CDR1 SGHAT, CDR2 FQNNGV. The CDR3 is 16 amino acids. V lost 1 base and J lost 6, with 16 bases in between. The CDR3 sequence is CASSLVGGSRGNEQFF. As DNA, the CDR3 is TGTGCCAGCAGCTTAGTGGGTGGGAGTCGAGGCAATGAGCAGTTCTTC.

Turning to this clone: One end of the junction does not line up with germline, which may come from a read error. The chain links TRBV7-7 to TRBJ2-1; D call uncertain. Germline V gene lookup returns CDR1 SSHAT and CDR2 FNYEAQ (reference sequence). The CDR3 has 12 amino acids. CDR3 loop: CASSSASNEQFF. CDR3 sequence (DNA): TGTGCTAGCAGCTCAGCGAGCAATGAGCAGTTCTTC.

This chain links TRBV14 with TRBJ1-1, with D unclear. The CDR3 is made up of 14 amino acids. Germline V gene lookup returns CDR1 SGHDN and CDR2 FVKESK. V gave up 4 bases and J gave up 0 bases, with 9 bases separating them. CDR3 DNA: TGTGCCAGCAGCCTGTACGTTATGAACACTGAAGCTTTCTTT. This translates into CASSLYVMNTEAFF.

The genes are TRBV27 and TRBJ1-6, with 8 bases that match TRBD1. V lost 4 bases and J lost 7; bases outside the gene matches: 3. In germline, CDR1 is MNHEY, CDR2 SMNVEV (reference sequence). The CDR3 spans 14 residues. CDR3 loop: CASSSWTGNSPLHF. DNA for the CDR3: TGTGCCAGCAGTTCCTGGACAGGGAATTCACCCCTCCACTTT.

The chain joins TRBV20-1 to TRBJ2-1; no definite D call. The germline V gene encodes CDR1 DFQATT and CDR2 SNEGSKA (reference sequence). The CDR3 covers 11 residues. Trimming took 4 bases from V and 7 from J, leaving 8 bases between them. CDR3 coding DNA: TGCAGTGCTACTTACCTGAATGAGCAGTTCTTC. It codes for CSATYLNEQFF.

This chain uses TRBV19 with TRBJ1-2; 8 bases are a match to TRBD1. CDR1 and CDR2 from the germline V gene are LNHDA and SQIVND (reference sequence). J was trimmed by 2 bases and V by 0 bases; bases with no gene match: 8. The CDR3 spans 17 residues. The CDR3 spells CASSIDLSTGANYGYTF. The CDR3 DNA sequence: TGTGCCAGTAGTATAGATCTTTCGACAGGGGCCAACTATGGCTACACCTTC.

The CDR3 sequence is CASSLDPGMAEAFF. The CDR3, as DNA: TGTGCCAGCAGCTTAGATCCAGGGATGGCTGAAGCTTTCTTT. The chain recombines TRBV11-2 with TRBJ1-1; D perhaps matches TRBD1 (5 bases). Trimming stripped 0 bases from V and 6 bases from J, with 11 bases between. Per germline, CDR1 SGHAT and CDR2 FQNNGV. The CDR3 consists of 14 residues.

V usage is TRBV6-5 and J usage is TRBJ1-1; unclear D gene. The length of the CDR3 is 13 residues. Trimming shortened V by 6 bases and J by 5 bases, and 13 bases separated the two germline ends. Per the germline V gene, CDR1 is MNHEY and CDR2 is SVGAGI. This CDR3 is CASRSMGGTEAFF. The DNA of the CDR3 is TGTGCCAGCAGGTCGATGGGAGGTACTGAAGCTTTCTTT.